This T cell receptor beta chain was sequenced for a study of metastatic and nonmetastatic thyroid tumors. Study-wide background: The study looked at repertoires side by side in blood and in tumor or nodule tissue from malignant and benign thyroid patients.

Through MiXCR, TCRdb re-clonotyped the PCR reads. The data contain about 33,000 clones, more than 15% of them seen just once; the ten biggest clones take up more than 4.5%. The sample holds many counts of this clone. CDR1 is MGHRA and CDR2 is YSYEKL in the germline V gene. The germline V and J ends were trimmed by 10 bases and 6 bases, with 13 bases remaining between them. The CDR3 covers 13 residues. Nobody among the patients had been given any treatment before thyroid surgery. The gene calls are TRBV4-1 and TRBJ1-6; no reliable D call. The receptor was derived from a female donor with papillary thyroid cancer or a benign thyroid nodule (not recorded which). Some clones in this sample may be carry-over from other donors' samples. Sequenced sample: blood. CDR3 residues: CATARTLNSPLHF. The CDR3 region has the DNA TGCGCCACCGCGAGGACCCTTAATTCACCCCTCCACTTT.